This TCR beta chain was identified during a study of cytomegalovirus exposure and HLA in healthy donors. V lost 5 bases to trimming and J lost 1 base, with 11 bases between them. The germline CDR1 and CDR2 sequences are SGHTA and FQGNSA. The CDR3 extends over 14 amino acids. This clone was observed a single time. 60 Vbeta and 13 Jbeta primers were used in PCR. Produced via immunoSEQ multiplex PCR; TCRdb's table is partial and in-frame only. This sample yields 100,000 to 150,000 clones, of which around 74% are seen a single time; approximately 7.2% belongs to the top ten. This sequence originates from a male donor in good health and CMV-seronegative. The chain carries TRBV7-2 and TRBJ2-5, with D maybe TRBD1 (6 bases). Sequences were obtained from PBMCs. In nucleotides, the CDR3 is TGTGCCAGCAGCGCCTCAGGGGCCCAAGAGACCCAGTACTTC. Encoded protein: CASSASGAQETQYF.